The rows below give T cell receptor beta chains drawn from one sample of a study of regulatory T cells in long-lasting Graves disease. TCRdb independently ran MiXCR on the multiplex PCR reads; one entry per CDR3 protein. The sample lists about 620,000 distinct CDR3 sequences, roughly 15% occurring once. These data were likewise used in another study, on T cells in Graves' hyperthyroidism and ophthalmopathy.

Here the sequenced sample was peripheral blood mononuclear cells (PBMCs), taken at new diagnosis, from a patient treated with antithyroid drugs. The receptors derive from a woman aged 25 to 45 with Graves disease. Each CDR3 is given with its conserved first and last residue. Each record gives: V gene, clone size, D gene, J gene, CDR3 protein, CDR3 DNA. The D gene is left open where the match is weak. The size of a clone is reported for some rows only, either as once, few or many, or as a class for expanded clones.

TRBV10-3	NA	NA	TRBJ2-5	CAISESTVLLETQYF	TGTGCCATCAGTGAGTCTACAGTTCTTTTGGAGACCCAGTACTTC
TRBV10-1	NA	TRBD2	TRBJ2-1	CASSETTGLAGGPGSYNEQFF	TGCGCCAGCTCCGAAACGACTGGACTAGCGGGAGGGCCAGGCTCCTACAATGAGCAGTTCTTC
TRBV5-1	NA	TRBD2	TRBJ2-5	CASASGETQYF	TGCGCCAGCGCTAGCGGAGAGACCCAGTACTTC
TRBV20-1	many	NA	TRBJ1-2	CSARDAANYGYTF	TGCAGTGCCCGCGACGCAGCTAACTATGGCTACACCTTC
TRBV15	many	NA	TRBJ2-2	CATSRSSTGELFF	TGTGCCACCAGCAGAAGTTCCACCGGGGAGCTGTTTTTT
TRBV27	many	NA	TRBJ2-2	CASSLGGPGAGELFF	TGTGCCAGCAGTTTGGGGGGGCCTGGGGCCGGGGAGCTGTTTTTT
TRBV28	many	NA	TRBJ1-5	CASSLSGSSQPQHF	TGTGCCAGCAGTCTGTCGGGGTCGAGTCAGCCCCAGCATTTT
TRBV19	NA	TRBD1	TRBJ2-7	CASSQPGTGVVEQYF	TGTGCCAGTAGCCAGCCCGGGACAGGGGTCGTCGAGCAGTACTTC
TRBV6-1	many	NA	TRBJ1-2	CASRGRVPDGYTF	TGTGCCAGCCGCGGCAGGGTCCCGGACGGCTACACCTTC
TRBV28	many	NA	TRBJ2-5	CASSLGIGETQYF	TGTGCCAGCAGTTTGGGTATTGGCGAGACCCAGTACTTC
TRBV19	NA	TRBD2	TRBJ2-1	CASSPVAGGITEQFF	TGTGCCAGTAGCCCTGTAGCGGGAGGGATTACTGAGCAGTTCTTC
TRBV2	many	TRBD1	TRBJ1-2	CASRWTGDGGYTF	TGTGCCAGCAGGTGGACAGGGGACGGTGGCTACACCTTC
TRBV4-1	few	TRBD2	TRBJ2-7	CASSQLPPRAGGTYEQYF	TGCGCCAGCAGCCAATTGCCCCCGCGGGCGGGAGGTACCTACGAGCAGTACTTC
TRBV29-1	few	TRBD1	TRBJ2-4	CSVAGTGSDIQYF	TGCAGCGTCGCCGGGACAGGGTCGGACATTCAGTACTTC
TRBV5-1	many	TRBD1	TRBJ2-3	CASSPGQGEDTQYF	TGCGCCAGCAGCCCCGGACAGGGAGAAGATACGCAGTATTTT
TRBV7-2	few	TRBD2	TRBJ2-5	CASSSAASGRALEETQYF	TGTGCCAGCAGCTCAGCGGCTAGCGGGAGGGCCTTGGAAGAGACCCAGTACTTC
TRBV6-2/TRBV6-3	many	NA	TRBJ2-3	CASSNSPHTQYF	TGTGCCAGCAGCAATAGCCCCCATACGCAGTATTTT
TRBV2	once	NA	TRBJ2-3	CASRDGGWTDTQYF	TGTGCCAGCCGGGACGGCGGGTGGACAGATACGCAGTATTTT
TRBV3-1	many	NA	TRBJ1-1	CASSQGNVVTEAFF	TGTGCCAGCAGCCAGGGGAACGTTGTCACCGAAGCTTTCTTT
TRBV30	many	TRBD2	TRBJ2-3	CAWSGSGRGDTQYF	TGTGCCTGGAGTGGTAGCGGGAGAGGAGATACGCAGTATTTT
TRBV6-2/TRBV6-3	few	TRBD1	TRBJ1-4	CASREWTGNEEKLFF	TGTGCCAGCAGAGAATGGACAGGGAATGAAGAAAAACTGTTTTTT
TRBV9	few	NA	TRBJ1-6	CASSVSSGVTYNSPLHF	TGTGCCAGCAGCGTATCCTCAGGAGTCACCTATAATTCACCCCTCCACTTT
TRBV6-2/TRBV6-3	few	NA	TRBJ2-1	CASSYADSYNEQFF	TGTGCCAGCAGTTACGCGGACTCCTACAATGAGCAGTTCTTC
TRBV5-6	NA	NA	TRBJ2-7	CASLGQGSYEQYF	TGTGCCAGTTTGGGGCAGGGATCCTACGAGCAGTACTTC
TRBV5-1	NA	NA	TRBJ2-5	CASSLGLLQETQYF	TGCGCCAGCAGCTTGGGACTTCTTCAAGAGACCCAGTACTTC
TRBV18	many	TRBD1	TRBJ1-1	CASSPPLGQGDPEAFF	TGTGCCAGCTCACCACCCTTAGGACAGGGCGATCCTGAAGCTTTCTTT
TRBV27	many	TRBD2	TRBJ2-7	CASSSWAGTSGSSEQYF	TGTGCCAGCAGTTCTTGGGCCGGGACTAGCGGGAGCAGCGAGCAGTACTTC
TRBV28	many	NA	TRBJ2-5	CASRLRGGQETQYF	TGTGCCAGCAGGCTTCGAGGGGGGCAAGAGACCCAGTACTTC
TRBV28	many	TRBD1	TRBJ2-5	CASSLTGGQETQYF	TGTGCCAGCAGCCTGACAGGGGGGCAAGAGACCCAGTACTTC
TRBV6-1	NA	TRBD2	TRBJ2-7	CASSRAGAGYEQYF	TGTGCCAGCAGCCGAGCGGGAGCGGGCTACGAGCAGTACTTC